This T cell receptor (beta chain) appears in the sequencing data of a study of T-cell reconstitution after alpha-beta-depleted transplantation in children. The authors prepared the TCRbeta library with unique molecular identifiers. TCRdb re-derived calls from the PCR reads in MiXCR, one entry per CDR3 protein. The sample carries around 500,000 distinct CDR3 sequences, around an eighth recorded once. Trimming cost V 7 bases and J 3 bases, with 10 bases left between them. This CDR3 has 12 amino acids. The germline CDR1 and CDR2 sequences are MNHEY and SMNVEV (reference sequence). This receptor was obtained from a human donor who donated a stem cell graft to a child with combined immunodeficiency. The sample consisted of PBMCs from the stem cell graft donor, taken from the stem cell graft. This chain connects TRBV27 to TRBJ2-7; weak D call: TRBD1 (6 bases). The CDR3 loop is CASIQGHYEQYF. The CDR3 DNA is TGTGCCAGCATACAGGGCCACTACGAGCAGTACTTC.